The 25 T cell receptor beta chains below were found in one sample sequenced in a study of blood T cell repertoires in COVID-19. TCRdb's copy holds only in-frame clones and misses some; the assay was immunoSEQ multiplex PCR. This table has approximately 300,000 clones, about 89% appearing once. Specimen: peripheral blood. The receptors shown here come from a man between 18 and 35 years old who had recovered from COVID-19.

The CDR3 bases are TGTGCCAGCAGCTCCCGTTTTGGGGGGAAGGTGTTTTACGATGGCTACACCTTC. Amino acids: CASSSRFGGKVFYDGYTF. The chain recombines TRBV3-1 (or the pseudogene TRBV3-2) with TRBJ1-2, with a weak D call TRBD1 (5 bases). The V and J ends lost 5 bases and 6 bases respectively, with 28 bases between them. Germline V gene lookup returns CDR1 LGHDT and CDR2 YNNKEL (reference sequence). The CDR3 covers 18 residues.

V gene TRBV19 combines with J gene TRBJ2-7, with a possible D match to TRBD1 (6 bases). V was pared by 5 bases and J by 2 bases, with 10 bases between. The V gene's germline CDR1 is LNHDA and CDR2 SQIVND (reference sequence). This CDR3 has 13 amino acids. DNA for the CDR3: TGTGCCAGTAGTGTGCAGGGGACCTACGAGCAGTACTTC. Amino acid sequence: CASSVQGTYEQYF.

V gene TRBV7-3 combines with J gene TRBJ2-7, with unresolved D. Trimming left V 1 base short and J 0 bases short, with 13 bases between. Germline loops: CDR1 SGHTA, CDR2 FQGTGA. This CDR3 spans 16 amino acids. For the CDR3, the DNA is TGTGCCAGCAGCTTAATAGCCACCTCTAGCTCCTACGAGCAGTACTTC. Amino acids: CASSLIATSSSYEQYF.

The rearrangement uses TRBV7-2 and TRBJ1-2; D is unclear. Trimming stripped 0 bases from V and 0 bases from J, with 8 bases between. Germline-derived CDR1 and CDR2 are SGHTA and FQGNSA. This CDR3 has 15 residues. In nucleotides, the CDR3 is TGTGCCAGCAGCTTAGCGGTAACGGCTAACTATGGCTACACCTTC. Its protein product is CASSLAVTANYGYTF. Full variable domain (outside the CDR3, taken from reference TRBV7-2 and TRBJ1-2): GAGVSQSPSNKVTEKGKDVELRCDPISGHTALYWYRQSLGQGLEFLIYFQGNSAPDKSGLPSDRFSAERTGGSVSTLTIQRTQQEDSAVYLCASSLAVTANYGYTFGSGTRLTVV.

This clone was seen once. The J gene is TRBJ2-5, the V gene TRBV7-7; D not resolved. CDR3 length: 13 amino acids. With 5 bases removed from V and 5 bases from J, the gap between germline ends came to 12 bases. CDR1 is SSHAT and CDR2 is FNYEAQ in the germline V gene (reference sequence). As DNA, the CDR3 is TGTGCCAGCAGCGTTACGGGTGGTGAGACCCAGTACTTC. Encoded protein: CASSVTGGETQYF.

V and J are TRBV7-2 and TRBJ2-7, with 15 bases aligning to TRBD2. Germline loops: CDR1 SGHTA, CDR2 FQGNSA. CDR3 size: 18 residues. V dropped 5 bases and J dropped 3; count of bases not matched to a gene: 11. CDR3 DNA: TGTGCCAGCAGCCTTAGTTCGGGACTAGCGGGGGGCCGCTACGAGCAGTACTTC. It encodes CASSLSSGLAGGRYEQYF.

The chain employs TRBV19 and TRBJ2-1; 9 bases agree with TRBD1. After removal of 2 bases from V and 3 bases from J, the junction contained 5 bases not matched to a gene. Germline V gives CDR1 LNHDA, CDR2 SQIVND (reference sequence). The CDR3 covers 16 residues. CDR3: CASSIWGQGGYNEQFF. As DNA, the CDR3 is TGTGCCAGTAGTATATGGGGACAGGGAGGCTACAATGAGCAGTTCTTC.

This chain uses TRBV6-1 with TRBJ2-7, with TRBD1 matching 8 bases. The germline V gene encodes CDR1 MNHNS and CDR2 SASEGT. J gave up 1 base and V 2 bases, and 4 bases lay outside the gene matches. The CDR3 is 15 residues long. CDR3 sequence: CASSESGTGSYEQYF. The CDR3 DNA sequence: TGTGCCAGCAGTGAAAGTGGGACAGGTTCCTACGAGCAGTACTTC.

The rearrangement uses TRBV9 and TRBJ2-7; tentative D call: TRBD1 (6 bases). V was pared by 3 bases and J by 3 bases, with 10 bases between. The CDR3 sequence is 13 residues long. Germline V gives CDR1 SGDLS, CDR2 YYNGEE. In DNA, the CDR3 is TGTGCCAGCAGCGGCCGGGACAACTACGAGCAGTACTTC. Its protein product is CASSGRDNYEQYF. Full variable domain (rest looked up from reference TRBV9 and TRBJ2-7): DSGVTQTPKHLITATGQRVTLRCSPRSGDLSVYWYQQSLDQGLQFLIQYYNGEERAKGNILERFSAQQFPDLHSELNLSSLELGDSALYFCASSGRDNYEQYFGPGTRLTVT.

The rearrangement links TRBV2 to TRBJ2-7; TRBD1 agrees at 7 bases. CDR3 length: 14 amino acids. The germline V gene has CDR1 SNHLY and CDR2 FYNNEI. J lost 5 bases, V lost 6 bases, and 10 bases had no gene match. CDR3 sequence reads: CASRGDRELDEQYF. The DNA for the CDR3 is TGTGCCAGCAGGGGGGACAGAGAGCTCGACGAGCAGTACTTC.

In DNA form, the CDR3 reads TGTGCCAGCAGTCTAACAGGGGACCCCAATCAGCCCCAGCATTTT. Translating gives CASSLTGDPNQPQHF. The chain carries TRBV5-8 and TRBJ1-5, with 7 positions matching TRBD1. This CDR3 comprises 15 residues. V shed 5 bases, J shed 3 bases, and the junction held 8 bases outside the gene matches. Germline CDR1 SGHTS, CDR2 YDEGEE.

This chain connects TRBV6-5 to TRBJ2-1; 9 bases align to TRBD1. The CDR3 contains 15 residues. Trimming at V came to 6 bases and at J to 8 bases, leaving 11 bases not matched to a gene. Germline CDR1 MNHEY, CDR2 SVGAGI. Written as DNA, the CDR3 is TGTGCCAGCAGCGCCCGGGACAGGGAATTGGATGAGCAGTTCTTC. Protein: CASSARDRELDEQFF.

The rearrangement uses TRBV24-1 and TRBJ2-3; D remains ambiguous. V lost 4 bases to trimming and J lost 0 bases, with 4 bases between them. Germline V gives CDR1 KGHDR, CDR2 SFDVKD. CDR3 length equals 13 residues. CDR3 sequence (DNA): TGTGCCACCAGTGAGGCTAGCACAGATACGCAGTATTTT. Translating it yields CATSEASTDTQYF.

CDR3 sequence: CSGVPTGLAKNIQYF. CDR3 nucleotide sequence: TGCAGCGGCGTCCCAACAGGGCTAGCCAAAAACATTCAGTACTTC. The V and J genes are TRBV29-1 and TRBJ2-4; TRBD1 is a possible D gene (6 bases). The length of the CDR3 is 15 residues. Germline values: CDR1 SQVTM, CDR2 ANQGSEA. V shed 7 bases and J shed 0 bases, with 16 bases lying between them.

This clone was recorded once. In DNA form, the CDR3 reads TGTGCCAGTACCCCAACGGGACAGGGGGGGGCCAACGTCCTGACTTTC. It encodes CASTPTGQGGANVLTF. V gene TRBV19 combines with J gene TRBJ2-6, with TRBD1 matching over 10 bases. The CDR3 contains 16 residues. Germline CDR1 reads LNHDA; CDR2 reads SQIVND (reference sequence). V was pared by 7 bases and J by 4 bases, with 7 bases of the junction left unmatched.

This clone was recorded a few times. CDR3 in amino acids: CASSQDGGVDQPQHF. The CDR3 DNA sequence: TGTGCCAGCAGCCAAGATGGGGGGGTGGATCAGCCCCAGCATTTT. V and J are TRBV4-2 and TRBJ1-5, with D maybe TRBD1 (5 bases). V lost 0 bases, J lost 5 bases, and 11 bases lay in between. The CDR3 has 15 amino acids. The germline V gene has CDR1 LGHNA and CDR2 YNFKEQ.

V and J are TRBV2 and TRBJ2-6; possibly TRBD1 for D (5 bases). Germline-derived CDR1 and CDR2 are SNHLY and FYNNEI. Trimming pared 5 bases from V and 0 bases from J, leaving 14 bases between. There are 17 residues in the CDR3. CDR3 sequence (DNA): TGTGCCAGCAGTTCCCAGGGAACCATCTCTGGGGCCAACGTCCTGACTTTC. It encodes CASSSQGTISGANVLTF.

The rearrangement links TRBV14 to TRBJ1-2; perhaps TRBD1 as D (5 bases). V lost 4 bases, J lost 2 bases, and 17 bases lay in between. Germline loops: CDR1 SGHDN, CDR2 FVKESK. The CDR3 has 16 amino acids. CDR3 sequence: CASSPFLGGENYGYTF. The CDR3 nucleotides are TGTGCCAGCAGCCCCTTCCTCGGGGGGGAAAACTATGGCTACACCTTC.

This clone showed up just a few times. This chain links TRBV4-2 with TRBJ2-2; D is possibly TRBD1 (5 bases). CDR1 and CDR2 (germline): LGHNA, YNFKEQ. Trimming pared 5 bases from V and 1 base from J, leaving 11 bases between. This CDR3 is built from 15 residues. CDR3 region: CASSEHQGNTGELFF. The CDR3 coding sequence is TGTGCCAGCAGCGAGCACCAGGGGAACACCGGGGAGCTGTTTTTT.

The rearrangement joins TRBV6-6 to TRBJ2-2; 8 nucleotides agree with TRBD2. The CDR3 is 18 amino acids. V shed 5 bases, J shed 1 base, and the junction held 12 bases outside the gene matches. CDR1 and CDR2 from the germline V gene are MNHNY and SVGAGI (reference sequence). The CDR3 reads CASSPQIYGRGNTGELFF. The CDR3 bases are TGTGCCAGCAGTCCCCAGATCTACGGGAGGGGGAACACCGGGGAGCTGTTTTTT.

The chain recombines TRBV13 with TRBJ1-1, with D unresolved. Germline CDR1 PRHDT, CDR2 FYEKMQ (reference sequence). This CDR3 region has 14 residues. Trimming shortened V by 4 bases and J by 5 bases, and 14 bases separated the two germline ends. In DNA, the CDR3 is TGTGCCAGCAGCTCAAGTCCGGGAAATACTGAAGCTTTCTTT. Amino acids: CASSSSPGNTEAFF.

The rearrangement uses TRBV6-5 and TRBJ2-2; D is unresolved. Deletions cut 4 bases from V and 4 bases from J, with 7 bases between. The CDR3 totals 13 residues. The germline gives CDR1 MNHEY, CDR2 SVGAGI. For the CDR3, the DNA is TGTGCCAGCAGTTTTCAGGCCACCGGGGAGCTGTTTTTT. Encoded protein: CASSFQATGELFF.

The V gene is TRBV7-8, the J gene TRBJ1-5, with TRBD1 identical over 8 bases. There are 17 residues in the CDR3. Germline-derived CDR1 and CDR2 are SGHVS and FQNEAQ. V trimming: 6 bases; J trimming: 2 bases; junction bases outside the gene matches: 12. The CDR3 DNA is TGTGCCAGCAGTTCTGGACAGGGTCGGGTAGGCAATCAGCCCCAGCATTTT. Translated, it gives CASSSGQGRVGNQPQHF.

CDR3 region: CASAPLAGAYNEQFF. Here the CDR3 DNA reads TGTGCCAGCGCCCCTCTAGCGGGGGCCTACAATGAGCAGTTCTTC. The V and J genes are TRBV5-6 and TRBJ2-1; 10 bases agree with TRBD2. Germline V gene sequence: CDR1 SGHDT, CDR2 YYEEEE. This CDR3 is built from 15 residues. V shed 7 bases, J shed 2 bases, and the junction held 6 bases outside the gene matches.

The CDR3 DNA sequence: TGTGCCAGCAGCAAAGGACTAGCGGGGGCGGGTACGCAGTATTTT. Translated: CASSKGLAGAGTQYF. The rearrangement uses TRBV6-2 or TRBV6-3 and TRBJ2-3; 13 nucleotides line up with TRBD2. The V and J ends lost 6 bases and 8 bases, in that order; junction bases with no gene match: 8. Looked up from germline, CDR1 is MNHEY and CDR2 is SVGEGT. This CDR3 has 15 amino acids.